This T cell receptor beta chain was recorded in a study of cytomegalovirus exposure and HLA in healthy donors. Overall study: Early released data had tens of millions of unique TCRs, all coming from HLA-typed donors.

Both 60 Vbeta primers and 13 Jbeta primers went into the PCR. Generated by immunoSEQ multiplex PCR, the TCRdb table keeps only in-frame clones and is missing some. This sample yields about 120,000 clones, of which around 70% are seen a single time; about 1.6% belongs to the top ten. Study findings and constraints: Overall, approximately 180 TCR beta chains were annotated as cytomegalovirus-associated. In a later analysis, an Asian-associated ancestry cluster reportedly showed fewer N-insertions than the roughly 710-donor mean. The study carried out a later analysis of TCR beta sequences. It associated 15,000 to 20,000 of them with specific HLA alleles at a false discovery rate of 0.05.

Points on this clone: Its antigen is not known.

Germline lookup yields CDR1 MGHRA and CDR2 YSYEKL. This CDR3 is 17 amino acids long. V shed 0 bases, J shed 5 bases, and the junction held 8 bases outside the gene matches. This chain joins TRBV4-1 and TRBJ2-3; 10 bases fit TRBD2. The receptor's source is a woman under 30 in good health and CMV-seronegative. The sample consisted of PBMCs. This CDR3 is CASSQDGPSGGGDTQYF. The CDR3 DNA follows: TGCGCCAGCAGCCAAGACGGTCCTAGCGGGGGCGGAGATACGCAGTATTTT.